This is a list of T cell receptor beta chains from one sample in a study of blood T cell repertoires in COVID-19. Clones were sequenced by immunoSEQ multiplex PCR, and TCRdb holds only the in-frame ones, with some missing. The table shows approximately 300,000 clones, with roughly 90% occurring only once. Sequencing was done on a sample of PBMCs or T cells enriched from blood (not recorded which). The receptors here all came from a woman under 40 who had recovered from COVID-19. Each CDR3 is given with its conserved first and last residue. The D gene is left open where the match is weak. Rows may omit the clone size; those that give it use once, few, many or a size class.

j_call clone_size d_call v_call cdr3_nt cdr3_aa
TRBJ2-3 - TRBD2 TRBV5-4 TGTGCCAGCAGCTTTCAAGCGGGGGGGAGCACAGATACGCAGTATTTT CASSFQAGGSTDTQYF
TRBJ2-6 - - TRBV28 TGTGCCATCCAAATCGCGTCTGGGGCCAACGTCCTGACTTTC CAIQIASGANVLTF
TRBJ2-5 - - TRBV6-5 TGTGCCAGCAGGGAGACAGGAGGAGAGACCCAGTACTTC CASRETGGETQYF
TRBJ2-7 - TRBD2 TRBV28 TGTGCCAGCAGCCCCGGGACTAGCGGGTCCTACGAGCAGTACTTC CASSPGTSGSYEQYF
TRBJ2-1 - - TRBV7-3 TGTGCCAGCAGCTTAGGAGGGGAATACAATGAGCAGTTCTTC CASSLGGEYNEQFF
TRBJ2-3 - TRBD2 TRBV3-1/TRBV3-2 TGTGCCAGCAGCCAGACTAGCGGGGGTGATACGCAGTATTTT CASSQTSGGDTQYF
TRBJ2-1 - - TRBV7-3 TGTGCCAGCAGAAGGGGTTATGGATACAATGAGCAGTTCTTC CASRRGYGYNEQFF
TRBJ1-3 - - TRBV9 TGTGCCAGCAGCCCGGGGGGGCGTACTACCATATATTTT CASSPGGRTTIYF
TRBJ2-7 - TRBD1 TRBV15 TGTGCCACCAGCCTGGACAGGGGGCTCTACGAGCAGTACTTC CATSLDRGLYEQYF
TRBJ2-2 - TRBD2 TRBV7-3 TGTGCCAGCAGCCTCCAGACGGGACTAGCAGTCGGGGAGCTGTTTTTT CASSLQTGLAVGELFF
TRBJ2-7 - TRBD2 TRBV27 TGTGCCAGCAGTTGGAGTAGCGGGAGGCTGGGAGAGCAGTACTTC CASSWSSGRLGEQYF
TRBJ2-2 - - TRBV28 TGTGCCAGCATTAGCATGGGGCGTTGGGGGGAGCTGTTTTTT CASISMGRWGELFF
TRBJ1-5 - - TRBV3-1/TRBV3-2 TGTGCCAGCAGTGAAGGGGCAGGGGTTCAGCCCCAGCATTTT CASSEGAGVQPQHF
TRBJ1-2 - TRBD1 TRBV6-2/TRBV6-3 TGTGCCAGCAGCCGACAGGGCCCGGATGGCTACACCTTC CASSRQGPDGYTF
TRBJ1-2 few TRBD1 TRBV28 TGTGCCAGCAGTTTAGGGGGACAGGGCCCCCTAGGCTATGGCTACACCTTC CASSLGGQGPLGYGYTF
TRBJ1-2 - TRBD1 TRBV18 TGTGCCAGCTCACCCGGACAGGGCGCTGATGGCTACACCTTC CASSPGQGADGYTF
TRBJ1-2 - - TRBV6-5 TGTGCCAGCAGTTACTTAGGGGGGGCGAGTGGTTATGGCTACACCTTC CASSYLGGASGYGYTF
TRBJ2-5 once TRBD2 TRBV3-1/TRBV3-2 TGTGCCAGCAGCCAAGGCGTAGTAGCGGGAGCCCCAGAGACCCAGTACTTC CASSQGVVAGAPETQYF
TRBJ1-2 - - TRBV19 TGTGCCAGTAGTCCAGGGGCAGGGGAAATCTATGGCTACACCTTC CASSPGAGEIYGYTF
TRBJ1-4 once TRBD1 TRBV11-2 TGTGCCAGCAGCCGGGACAGGGATGAAAAACTGTTTTTT CASSRDRDEKLFF
TRBJ2-7 - TRBD2 TRBV5-6 TGTGCCAGCAGCTTGGGGACTAGCGTCTACGAGCAGTACTTC CASSLGTSVYEQYF
TRBJ1-6 - TRBD1 TRBV19 TGTGCCAGTAGTAGCCAAACAGGGGATGGTTCACCCCTCCACTTT CASSSQTGDGSPLHF
TRBJ1-2 - - TRBV28 TGTGCCAGCAGGGAGAACTATGGCTACACCTTC CASRENYGYTF
TRBJ2-5 - - TRBV18 TGTGCCAGCTCACCCCCTGACAGAGGGACCCAGTACTTC CASSPPDRGTQYF
TRBJ2-5 - - TRBV18 TGTGCCAGCTCACAACCGACCGACAGGTTGGAGACCCAGTACTTC CASSQPTDRLETQYF
TRBJ2-7 - - TRBV5-1 TGCGCCAGTAGTACGGGACAAAGCTACGAGCAGTACTTC CASSTGQSYEQYF
TRBJ2-7 - TRBD1 TRBV18 TGTGCCAGCTCACGGGACAGGGCGAACGAGCAGTACTTC CASSRDRANEQYF
TRBJ2-1 - TRBD1 TRBV19 TGTGCCAGTAGTGGACGACAGGGGCTTAGGAATGAGCAGTTCTTC CASSGRQGLRNEQFF
TRBJ2-5 - TRBD2 TRBV5-1 TGCGCCAGCAGCTTGAGAGCTAGCGGGGGGTTTCAAGAGACCCAGTACTTC CASSLRASGGFQETQYF
TRBJ1-1 - TRBD1 TRBV18 TGTGCCAGCTCCCGGGGACAGGTGAACACTGAAGCTTTCTTT CASSRGQVNTEAFF
TRBJ2-6 - - TRBV28 TGTGCCAGCTTACTCGCGGCCTCTGGGGCCAACGTCCTGACTTTC CASLLAASGANVLTF
TRBJ1-5 - - TRBV15 TGTGCCACCAGCAGAGAGGAGACCAAATTCGGTCAGCCCCAGCATTTT CATSREETKFGQPQHF
TRBJ1-2 - - TRBV7-9 TGTGCCAGCAGCGTCAGGGAAGGCGATGGCTACACCTTC CASSVREGDGYTF
TRBJ2-7 - TRBD2 TRBV7-2 TGTGCCAGCAGCGGAACTAGCGGGAGATACGAGCAGTACTTC CASSGTSGRYEQYF
TRBJ2-2 - - TRBV7-2 TGTGCCAGCAGCATACTGTCGGTTACCGGGGAGCTGTTTTTT CASSILSVTGELFF
TRBJ2-3 - TRBD2 TRBV5-1 TGCGCCAGCAGGACTAGCGGGGCCACAGATACGCAGTATTTT CASRTSGATDTQYF
TRBJ2-7 - TRBD2 TRBV5-1 TGCGCCAGCAGCGAGGCTAGCGGGAGGGCCTTCGAGCAGTACTTC CASSEASGRAFEQYF
TRBJ1-1 - - TRBV5-1 TGCGCCAGCAGCTTGTCTTTGGCAGGGTTCGGCACTGAAGCTTTCTTT CASSLSLAGFGTEAFF
TRBJ2-5 - TRBD2 TRBV29-1 TGCAGCGTTAGGTTAGCGGGAGGTCTGGAGACCCAGTACTTC CSVRLAGGLETQYF
TRBJ2-5 - - TRBV5-1 TGCGCCAGCTGGCGGGAAGAGACCCAGTACTTC CASWREETQYF
TRBJ1-2 once - TRBV4-1 TGCGCCAGCAGCCAAGACCATTCATCCTATGGCTACACCTTC CASSQDHSSYGYTF
TRBJ2-3 - - TRBV6-2/TRBV6-3 TGTGCCAGCAGTTATGTAGCAACACCTAGCACAGATACGCAGTATTTT CASSYVATPSTDTQYF
TRBJ2-1 - - TRBV4-2 TGTGCCAGCAGCCAAGCCCCCCGGAGCTCCTACAATGAGCAGTTCTTC CASSQAPRSSYNEQFF
TRBJ1-3 - TRBD1 TRBV4-3 TGCGCCAGCAGCCAAGAATACAGGGGATTCTCTGGAAACACCATATATTTT CASSQEYRGFSGNTIYF
TRBJ2-2 - TRBD1 TRBV10-3 TGTGCCATCAGCCGGGACAGGGCCACCGGGGAGCTGTTTTTT CAISRDRATGELFF
TRBJ2-2 - - TRBV7-8 TGTGCCAGCAGCTTAGTGACAGGAGCGAACACCGGGGAGCTGTTTTTT CASSLVTGANTGELFF
TRBJ2-1 once TRBD2 TRBV6-2/TRBV6-3 TGTGCCAGCAGTTATTGGGGGGGAAGCTCCTACAATGAGCAGTTCTTC CASSYWGGSSYNEQFF
TRBJ2-1 - - TRBV5-1 TGCGCCAGCAGCTCTCCCAATGAGGGCTATGAGCAGTTCTTC CASSSPNEGYEQFF
TRBJ1-2 - TRBD1 TRBV7-2 TGTGCCAGCAGCCCGGGGACAGGGCGTGGTGGCTACACCTTC CASSPGTGRGGYTF
TRBJ1-6 many TRBD1 TRBV7-8 TGTGCCAGTAAATATCGACAGGGGGGGAGCGATTCACCCCTCCACTTT CASKYRQGGSDSPLHF
TRBJ2-4 - - TRBV6-5 TGTGCCAGCAGTTACTCGAAACTAGGAGGATACATTCAGTACTTC CASSYSKLGGYIQYF
TRBJ1-5 - TRBD1 TRBV7-2 TGTGCCAGCAGCTTAGCCGGACAGGGTAACTATCAGCCCCAGCATTTT CASSLAGQGNYQPQHF
TRBJ2-1 - - TRBV6-2/TRBV6-3 TGTGCCAGCAGTTACGCAGGGGCTGAGCAGTTCTTC CASSYAGAEQFF
TRBJ1-2 - - TRBV28 TGTGCCAGCAGCCGTCAGGGGATCGACTATGGCTACACCTTC CASSRQGIDYGYTF
TRBJ2-5 - TRBD2 TRBV5-1 TGCGCCAGCAGCGGCGGGGGGGCTGGAGAGACCCAGTACTTC CASSGGGAGETQYF
TRBJ2-3 - TRBD2 TRBV9 TGTGCCAGCAGCCCCTGGCGGGGGGGCCCGGGAGATACGCAGTATTTT CASSPWRGGPGDTQYF
TRBJ1-2 - TRBD1 TRBV5-4 TGTGCCAGCAGCTCGCCTACAGGGGTCGGCTACACCTTC CASSSPTGVGYTF
TRBJ2-2 - - TRBV3-1/TRBV3-2 TGTGCCAGCAGCCAAGATGCCTCCCCTCGGACAGTTGACACCGGGGAGCTGTTTTTT CASSQDASPRTVDTGELFF
TRBJ2-5 - TRBD2 TRBV7-9 TGTGCCAGCAGCTTATCTGCGGGAGGAGGGGCGCAAGAGACCCAGTACTTC CASSLSAGGGAQETQYF
TRBJ1-2 - TRBD1 TRBV7-2 TGTGCCAGCAGGGCCGGGACAGGGTTAGGGTACTATGGCTACACCTTC CASRAGTGLGYYGYTF